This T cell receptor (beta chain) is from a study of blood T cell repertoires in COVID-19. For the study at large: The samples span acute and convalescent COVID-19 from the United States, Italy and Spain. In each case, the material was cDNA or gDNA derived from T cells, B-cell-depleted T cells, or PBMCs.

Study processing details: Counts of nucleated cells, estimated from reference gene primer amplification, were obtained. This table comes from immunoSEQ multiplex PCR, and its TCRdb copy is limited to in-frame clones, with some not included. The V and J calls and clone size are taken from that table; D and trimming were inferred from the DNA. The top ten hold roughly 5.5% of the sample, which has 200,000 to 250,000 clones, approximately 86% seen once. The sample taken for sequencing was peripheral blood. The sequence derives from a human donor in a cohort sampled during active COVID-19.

The CDR3: CSASSDRGLRAFF. CDR3 nucleotides: TGCAGTGCTAGTAGCGACAGGGGGCTCCGGGCTTTCTTT. The chain employs TRBV20-1 and TRBJ1-1, with 10 bases aligning to TRBD1. Losses at the gene ends were 3 bases for V and 11 bases for J; bases not matched to a gene: 9. This CDR3 has 13 residues. CDR1 and CDR2 from the germline V gene are DFQATT and SNEGSKA (reference sequence).